The TCR beta chain described here comes from a study of CD8 T cells in Susac syndrome. With random hexamers, reverse transcription was performed on roughly 0.45 to 1 ug of RNA. Coverage of TCR beta CDR3 amplification by immunoSEQ multiplex PCR extended to 54 Vbeta and 13 Jbeta. TCRdb analysed the immunoSEQ multiplex PCR reads with MiXCR anew, one entry per CDR3 protein. Of approximately 120,000 distinct CDR3 sequences listed, around 95% were seen once; the top ten hold approximately 0.093%. The study used healthy donors as controls matched for age and sex. The CD8+ and CD4+ T cells were negatively isolated, with the TEMRA cells enriched by FACS. V was clipped by 2 bases and J by 6 bases; unmatched bases: 19. The length of the CDR3 is 20 residues.

This TCR came from a human donor in good health. The sequencing input was CD4+ T cells from PBMCs. The chain combines TRBV23-1 with TRBJ2-3, with 11 bases matching TRBD2. TRBV23-1 falls under the ORF class, with uncertain function. CDR3 sequence reads: CASSQLTSGGTRINQDTQYF. In nucleotides, the CDR3 is TGCGCCAGCAGTCAACTCACTAGCGGGGGCACCAGAATTAACCAGGATACGCAGTATTTT.